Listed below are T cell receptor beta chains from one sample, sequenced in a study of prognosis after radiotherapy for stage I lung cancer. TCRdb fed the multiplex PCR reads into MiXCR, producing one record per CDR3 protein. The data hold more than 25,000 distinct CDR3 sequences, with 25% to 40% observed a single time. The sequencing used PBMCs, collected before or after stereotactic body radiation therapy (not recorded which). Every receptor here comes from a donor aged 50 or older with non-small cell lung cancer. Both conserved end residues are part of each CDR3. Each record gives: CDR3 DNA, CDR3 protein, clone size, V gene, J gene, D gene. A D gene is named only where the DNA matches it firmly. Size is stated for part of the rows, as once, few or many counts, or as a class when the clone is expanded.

cdr3_nt: TGTGCCAGCAAACCGGGACAGGGTGTCCAGCCCCAGCATTTT
cdr3_aa: CASKPGQGVQPQHF
clone_size: many
v_call: TRBV2
j_call: TRBJ1-5
d_call: TRBD1

cdr3_nt: TGTGCCATCAGTGAGTCAAGGCTAGCTTCCGAGCAGTACTTC
cdr3_aa: CAISESRLASEQYF
clone_size: medium-sized
v_call: TRBV10-3
j_call: TRBJ2-7
d_call: NA

cdr3_nt: TGTGCCAGCTCACCAACAGAGGGCGAGCAGTACTTC
cdr3_aa: CASSPTEGEQYF
clone_size: many
v_call: TRBV18
j_call: TRBJ2-7
d_call: NA

cdr3_nt: TGCGCCAGCAGCTTGCGGCCCGGGGGGGACACTGAAGCTTTCTTT
cdr3_aa: CASSLRPGGDTEAFF
clone_size: many
v_call: TRBV5-1
j_call: TRBJ1-1
d_call: NA

cdr3_nt: TGTTCCAGCTTGGGACTAGCGAACACCGGGGAGCTTTTTTTT
cdr3_aa: CSSLGLANTGELFF
clone_size: once
v_call: TRBV28
j_call: TRBJ2-2
d_call: TRBD2

cdr3_nt: TGTGCCAGTAGTAAACCGGGACAGGGGTACGAAAAACTGTTTTTT
cdr3_aa: CASSKPGQGYEKLFF
clone_size: many
v_call: TRBV19
j_call: TRBJ1-4
d_call: TRBD1

cdr3_nt: TGTGCCAGCACCCGGAAAGGCCTCCGGGGTGGCTACACCTTC
cdr3_aa: CASTRKGLRGGYTF
clone_size: NA
v_call: TRBV2
j_call: TRBJ1-2
d_call: NA

cdr3_nt: TGCAGTGCTAGAGAGGACGTTGGTTCGACAGATACGCAGTATTTT
cdr3_aa: CSAREDVGSTDTQYF
clone_size: many
v_call: TRBV20-1
j_call: TRBJ2-3
d_call: NA

cdr3_nt: TGTGCCAGCACCGATAGGGTTCAAGGTGAGCAGTTCTTC
cdr3_aa: CASTDRVQGEQFF
clone_size: NA
v_call: TRBV6-1
j_call: TRBJ2-1
d_call: NA

cdr3_nt: TGTGCCTGGAGTTATGGACAGGGAGGACAGCCCCAGCATTTT
cdr3_aa: CAWSYGQGGQPQHF
clone_size: many
v_call: TRBV30
j_call: TRBJ1-5
d_call: TRBD1